These 2 T cell receptor beta chains came from one sample sequenced in a study of cytomegalovirus exposure and HLA in healthy donors. In the PCR, 60 Vbeta and 13 Jbeta primers were used. The method was immunoSEQ multiplex PCR; TCRdb's version includes in-frame clones alone and lacks a portion of them. The sample contains about 120,000 clones, roughly 80% of which appear only once. Sequencing used PBMCs. These receptors were taken from a man between 18 and 29 years old in good health and CMV-seropositive.

The gene calls are TRBV2 and TRBJ1-2; perhaps TRBD1 as D (5 bases). CDR3 length: 11 amino acids. Germline CDR1 reads SNHLY; CDR2 reads FYNNEI. V shed 9 bases and J shed 3 bases, with 8 bases lying between them. The CDR3 sequence is CARQADYGYTF. In nucleotides, the CDR3 is TGTGCCAGACAGGCCGACTATGGCTACACCTTC.

The V and J genes are TRBV6-5 and TRBJ1-5; TRBD1 matches at 7 bases. CDR3 length: 15 amino acids. Germline assignment: CDR1 MNHEY and CDR2 SVGAGI. Unmatched junction bases numbered 7, after V lost 4 bases and J lost 4 bases. CDR3 sequence reads: CASSSRLTGNQPQHF. The DNA for the CDR3 is TGTGCCAGCAGTTCCCGATTGACAGGGAATCAGCCCCAGCATTTT.